A single sample is the source of the 5 T cell receptor beta chains below, sequenced in a study of OX40 agonist ivuxolimab in advanced cancers. Generated by immunoSEQ multiplex PCR, the TCRdb table keeps only in-frame clones and is missing some. The sample includes fewer than 60,000 clones, approximately 93% seen only once; the top ten take over 9.5%. The sequenced sample was CD4+ or CD8+ T cells sorted from blood, obtained in a trial of the OX40 agonist ivuxolimab. These receptors were obtained from an adult with an advanced solid tumor such as melanoma, head and neck, liver or kidney cancer.

The chain has TRBV11-2 and TRBJ2-7; the D is unclear. Trimming took 5 bases from V and 3 from J, leaving 11 bases between them. The CDR3 sequence is 13 residues long. Looked up from germline, CDR1 is SGHAT and CDR2 is FQNNGV. The CDR3 bases are TGTGCCAGCAGCCTTAACCAAGACTACGAGCAGTACTTC. Its protein is CASSLNQDYEQYF.

This clone was recorded once. This chain uses TRBV11-3 with TRBJ2-1; 11 positions agree with TRBD2. Germline loops: CDR1 SGHNT, CDR2 YENEEA. The CDR3 has 18 amino acids. Trimming removed 0 bases from V and 5 bases from J; junction bases left unmatched: 9. CDR3 sequence (DNA): TGTGCCAGCAGCTTAGAGGGAGTGGGGACTAGCGGCAACAATGAGCAGTTCTTC. Translated: CASSLEGVGTSGNNEQFF. Filled out from reference TRBV11-3 and TRBJ2-1, the complete variable domain reads EAGVVQSPRYKIIEKKQPVAFWCNPISGHNTLYWYLQNLGQGPELLIRYENEEAVDDSQLPKDRFSAERLKGVDSTLKIQPAELGDSAVYLCASSLEGVGTSGNNEQFFGPGTRLTVL.

This chain joins TRBV5-6 and TRBJ2-5; 7 bases are a match to TRBD1. This CDR3 is built from 14 residues. CDR1 and CDR2 (germline): SGHDT, YYEEEE. Unmatched junction bases numbered 5, after V lost 2 bases and J lost 4 bases. DNA of the CDR3: TGTGCCAGCAGCTTAGCCAGGGGGACAGAGACCCAGTACTTC. Protein product: CASSLARGTETQYF.

This sequence joins TRBV6-8 and TRBJ1-4; D might be TRBD1 (5 bases). The V gene lost 6 bases and the J gene lost 6 bases, with 11 bases spanning the gap. The CDR3 length is 13 residues. Germline CDR1 reads MNHGY; CDR2 reads SAAAGT. This CDR3 reads CASRNQGHEKLFF. The CDR3 DNA follows: TGTGCCAGCAGGAATCAGGGCCATGAAAAACTGTTTTTT.

The rearrangement uses TRBV15 and TRBJ1-2; TRBD1 agrees at 7 bases. V was clipped by 4 bases and J by 4 bases; unmatched bases: 6. The germline V gene has CDR1 LNHNV and CDR2 YYDKDF (reference sequence). This CDR3 has 14 amino acids. The chain's CDR3 is CATSNLGQVYGYTF. DNA of the CDR3: TGTGCCACCAGCAACCTAGGACAGGTCTATGGCTACACCTTC.